The 20 T cell receptor beta chains in this list originate from one sample, sequenced in a study of blood T cells in healthy people across ages. With a J-beta primer mix and a sample-barcoded 5' primer, a second PCR ran about 7 to 11 cycles. MiXCR, applied by TCRdb to the 5' RACE reads, yields one record per CDR3 protein. The table shows hundreds of thousands of distinct CDR3 sequences, with about 25% occurring only once. The sample was also linked to a second study, of T cells of mothers and their children.

Sequencing was performed on blood. Receptor source: a boy under 18 in good health.

There are a few counts of this clonotype. The rearrangement uses TRBV9 and TRBJ2-2, with D hard to call. Germline CDR1 SGDLS, CDR2 YYNGEE. V lost 0 bases to trimming and J lost 7 bases, with 10 bases between them. The CDR3 totals 14 residues. The CDR3 coding sequence is TGTGCCAGCAGCGTAGTTGGATCGGTCGGGGAGCTGTTTTTT. This sequence encodes CASSVVGSVGELFF. The full variable domain, completed using reference TRBV9 and TRBJ2-2, is DSGVTQTPKHLITATGQRVTLRCSPRSGDLSVYWYQQSLDQGLQFLIQYYNGEERAKGNILERFSAQQFPDLHSELNLSSLELGDSALYFCASSVVGSVGELFFGEGSRLTVL.

This clonotype was observed a few times. The V call is TRBV28, the J call TRBJ1-6; tentatively, D is TRBD1 (6 bases). The V gene's germline CDR1 is MDHEN and CDR2 SYDVKM. Trimming removed 5 bases at V and 8 bases at J, with 16 bases between. The CDR3 contains 15 residues. CDR3 sequence (DNA): TGTGCCAGCAGTGACAGGAACCTGCTAGATTCACCCCTCCACTTT. Translated: CASSDRNLLDSPLHF.

The chain combines TRBV10-2 with TRBJ2-3; 9 bases line up with TRBD2. With 4 bases clipped from V and 5 bases from J, the junction kept 4 bases outside the gene matches. The germline gives CDR1 WSHSY, CDR2 SAAADI. The CDR3 contains 14 residues. The CDR3 nucleotides are TGCGCCAGCAGTGTAGCGGGAGAGGGAGATACGCAGTATTTT. It is translated as CASSVAGEGDTQYF.

Only a few counts were recorded for this clonotype. The CDR3 nucleotides are TGTGCCAGCAGTTTATATACGGATCGGGGGGGGCGCAATTTCAACTATGGCTACACCTTC. It is translated as CASSLYTDRGGRNFNYGYTF. The chain links TRBV28 to TRBJ1-2; maybe TRBD1 (6 bases). This CDR3 is 20 amino acids long. Germline CDR1 is MDHEN and CDR2 is SYDVKM. The V and J ends lost 1 base and 2 bases respectively, with 26 bases between them.

In this sample, this clonotype turned up a few times. The CDR3: CASSQGSGTSGEYQETQYF. CDR3 bases: TGCGCCAGCAGCCAAGGATCCGGGACTAGCGGAGAGTACCAAGAGACCCAGTACTTC. J is TRBJ2-5 and V is TRBV4-3, with TRBD2 matching 11 bases. Trimming took 1 base from V and 0 from J; bases not matched to a gene: 10. CDR3 length: 19 residues. CDR1 LGHNA and CDR2 YSLEER come from the germline V gene.

This clonotype was picked up a small number of times. J is TRBJ2-7 and V is TRBV2; 8 bases match TRBD2. The junction had 6 bases not matched to a gene; V was cut back by 8 bases and J by 6 bases. The CDR3 is 12 amino acids. CDR1 and CDR2 (germline): SNHLY, FYNNEI. CDR3 DNA sequence: TGTGCCAGCTCCGGGGGGGCCGCCGAGCAGTACTTC. Amino acid sequence: CASSGGAAEQYF.

The chain uses TRBV28 and TRBJ2-7; 11 bases match TRBD2. CDR1 is MDHEN, CDR2 SYDVKM, per germline. Trimming cost V 5 bases and J 5 bases; bases outside gene matches: 8. CDR3 length: 15 amino acids. CDR3 bases: TGTGCCAGCAGTACCCAGGGACTAGCGGACGACGAGCAGTACTTC. Its translation: CASSTQGLADDEQYF.

The chain recombines TRBV28 with TRBJ1-1, with D unresolved. Germline-derived CDR1 and CDR2 are MDHEN and SYDVKM. This CDR3 comprises 16 residues. V gave up 6 bases and J gave up 0 bases, with 17 bases separating them. CDR3 in amino acids: CASRYYDDYMNTEAFF. The CDR3, as DNA: TGTGCCAGCAGGTATTACGACGACTACATGAACACTGAAGCTTTCTTT.

This clonotype has only a few counts. V usage is TRBV20-1 and J usage is TRBJ2-1, with TRBD2 matching over 9 bases. Trimming cost V 3 bases and J 10 bases; bases outside gene matches: 13. CDR1 is DFQATT, CDR2 SNEGSKA, per germline (reference sequence). This CDR3 has 15 residues. The CDR3 coding sequence is TGCAGTGCTAGGGGGCGGGGGGGGACCTTTTCCGAGCAGTTCTTC. Translating it yields CSARGRGGTFSEQFF.

This clonotype has a handful of counts. V is TRBV7-9 and J is TRBJ2-7; TRBD2 matches 9 bases. CDR3 length equals 16 residues. With V trimmed by 5 bases and J by 1 base, 9 bases remained unmatched. Germline CDR1 reads SEHNR; CDR2 reads FQNEAQ (reference sequence). CDR3: CASSPPTSGPSYEQYF. The CDR3 coding sequence is TGTGCCAGCAGCCCCCCCACTAGCGGGCCTTCCTACGAGCAGTACTTC.

In the case of this clonotype: It may be a read error: a sequence one base away is much more abundant. The final CDR3 position lacks the conserved phenylalanine or tryptophan, pointing to a likely read error. The rearrangement joins TRBV11-1 to TRBJ2-5; unclear D gene. Judging by the DNA end, TRBJ2-7 fits better; the J call may be wrong. In germline, CDR1 is SGHAT, CDR2 FQDESV (reference sequence). The CDR3 has 12 residues. CDR3 sequence: CASSFSQHEQYL. CDR3 sequence (DNA): TGTGCCAGCAGCTTCAGCCAGCACGAGCAGTACCTC.

The genes are TRBV20-1 and TRBJ1-6; tentatively, D is TRBD1 (6 bases). Germline CDR1 reads DFQATT; CDR2 reads SNEGSKA (reference sequence). The CDR3 contains 14 residues. Trimming left V 7 bases short and J 7 bases short, with 17 bases between. Written as DNA, the CDR3 is TGCAGTGGAGGGGTGGACAGCAACAATTCACCCCTCCACTTT. Protein sequence: CSGGVDSNNSPLHF.

This clonotype occurred a few times. The DNA for the CDR3 is TGCAGTGCTAGAGATCAACGGGGAAACACCGGGGAGCTGTTTTTT. Translated, it gives CSARDQRGNTGELFF. The V gene is TRBV20-1, the J gene TRBJ2-2; a possible D gene is TRBD2 (5 bases). V lost 0 bases to trimming and J lost 2 bases, with 10 bases between them. The germline V gene has CDR1 DFQATT and CDR2 SNEGSKA (reference sequence). This CDR3 has 15 residues.

This clonotype has just a few counts. The chain recombines TRBV9 with TRBJ2-5; weak D call: TRBD1 (5 bases). CDR3 size: 16 residues. Per germline, CDR1 SGDLS and CDR2 YYNGEE. The V end lost 1 base, the J end lost 4 bases, and 17 bases lay between the germline ends. DNA of the CDR3: TGTGCCAGCAGCGTACTGGTCCAAGGGGTCGGAGAGACCCAGTACTTC. This codes for CASSVLVQGVGETQYF.

This clonotype was picked up a small number of times. Mismatch with germline at one junction end may stem from a read error. J is TRBJ1-5 and V is TRBV7-8; D might be TRBD1 (5 bases). The CDR3 runs 14 residues. The V gene's germline CDR1 is SGHVS and CDR2 FQNEAQ. CDR3 residues: CAGSLDRSNQPQHF. The CDR3 DNA follows: TGTGCCGGCAGCTTAGACAGAAGCAATCAGCCCCAGCATTTT.

This clonotype was seen a few times. The rearrangement uses TRBV27 and TRBJ1-6; D is uncertain. V shed 8 bases and J shed 2 bases, with 13 bases lying between them. Looked up from germline, CDR1 is MNHEY and CDR2 is SMNVEV (reference sequence). The CDR3 extends over 15 amino acids. This CDR3 reads CASRISGAYNSPLHF. The CDR3 DNA sequence: TGTGCCAGCCGAATTAGCGGTGCCTATAATTCACCCCTCCACTTT.

As concerns this clonotype: Germline and junction disagree at one end, which may indicate a read error. The J gene is TRBJ1-1, the V gene TRBV5-6; 8 nucleotides match TRBD1. Germline loops: CDR1 SGHDT, CDR2 YYEEEE. The CDR3 totals 14 residues. CDR3 sequence reads: CASSIGQGSTETFF. CDR3 coding DNA: TGTGCCAGCAGCATTGGACAGGGATCCACTGAAACTTTCTTT.

The J gene is TRBJ1-4, the V gene TRBV3-1; no clear D gene. This CDR3 contains 16 residues. V lost 2 bases and J 0 bases, leaving 10 bases between the germline ends. Germline CDR1 and CDR2: LGHDT and YNNKEL (reference sequence). The CDR3 DNA reads TGTGCCAGCAGCCAACACAGACGGGCAACTAATGAAAAACTGTTTTTT. Its protein product is CASSQHRRATNEKLFF.

This clonotype was seen more than once but under ten times. CDR3 sequence (DNA): TGCAGTACGGGACAGCGGTACCAAGAGACCCAGTACTTC. This gives the protein CSTGQRYQETQYF. V usage is TRBV20-1 and J usage is TRBJ2-5, with 7 positions matching TRBD1. Germline V gene lookup returns CDR1 DFQATT and CDR2 SNEGSKA (reference sequence). V gave up 8 bases and J gave up 0 bases; unmatched junction bases: 6. The CDR3 contains 13 residues.

The J gene is TRBJ2-1, the V gene TRBV4-3; D gene ambiguous. TRBJ2-7 explains the end of the DNA better; the J call may be wrong. The CDR3 is 15 residues long. From germline, CDR1 is LGHNA and CDR2 YSLEER. CDR3 sequence reads: CASSQEPSRSYEQYF. CDR3 sequence (DNA): TGCGCCAGCAGCCAAGAGCCTAGTCGGAGCTACGAGCAGTACTTC.